What follows is one T cell receptor beta chain and its context. TCRdb's table, derived via immunoSEQ multiplex PCR, lists solely in-frame clones and lacks some. The sample includes a few million clones, about 92% of them seen just once. The entry originates in a study of shared clonotypes between healthy human individuals. The CDR3 has 11 amino acids. Germline V lookup: CDR1 MDHEN, CDR2 SYDVKM. V was shortened by 3 bases and J by 12 bases, with 12 bases between the two germline ends. The study drew its donors from healthy HIV-negative adults without recent acute infections or vaccinations. The V call is TRBV28, the J call TRBJ2-7; D is ambiguous. This sequence was found in a young man in good health. Some clones in this sample may be carry-over from other donors' samples. Sequenced: naive CD4+ T cells from PBMCs. The sample's subset: CD45RA+ positively selected. The CDR3, as DNA: TGTGCCAGCAGTTTGGAGACCTTGGCGTACTTC. This codes for CASSLETLAYF.